A single sample is the source of the 23 T cell receptor beta chains below, sequenced in a study of T cell repertoires in cytomegalovirus infection. These receptors lack a known antigen. Using its own MiXCR run on the reads, TCRdb lists one record per CDR3 protein. Of roughly 860,000 distinct CDR3 sequences in the sample, about 30% are singletons; the top ten hold 12%. Sample: cultured CD8+ T cells from PBMCs, taken from culture after CMV antigen stimulation. The origin of the receptors is a human donor in good health (CMV status not recorded). Some clones in this sample may be carry-over from other donors' samples.

Comment on this clonotype: At one of its ends the junction is not consistent with the germline gene, which may arise from a read error. The V call is TRBV4-1, the J call TRBJ1-5; perhaps TRBD1 as D (5 bases). This CDR3 is built from 16 residues. Looked up from germline, CDR1 is MGHRA and CDR2 is YSYEKL. The CDR3 region is CTSSVFTGERNQPQHF. The CDR3 DNA follows: TGCACCAGCAGCGTGTTCACGGGGGAACGCAATCAGCCCCAGCATTTT.

With regard to this clonotype: A much larger clone is a single base away; this may be a read error. The chain employs TRBV12-3 or TRBV12-4 and TRBJ2-2, with a tentative D call TRBD1 (6 bases). CDR3 length: 17 amino acids. The V gene lost 10 bases and the J gene lost 1 base, with 22 bases spanning the gap. In nucleotides, the CDR3 is TGTGCCAACAGATCCTATACAGGGTTGTTGAACACCGGGGAGCTGTTTTTT. Its protein product is CANRSYTGLLNTGELFF.

V is TRBV7-9 and J is TRBJ2-3; D is perhaps TRBD1 (6 bases). CDR3 size: 13 residues. The germline V gene has CDR1 SEHNR and CDR2 FQNEAQ (reference sequence). V was pared by 8 bases and J by 0 bases, with 9 bases between. CDR3 residues: CASGRGSTDTQYF. The CDR3 DNA reads as TGTGCCAGCGGTAGGGGGAGCACAGATACGCAGTATTTT.

Ten or more counts support this clonotype. The V gene is TRBV6-5, the J gene TRBJ1-1; D remains unclear. V was trimmed by 0 bases and J by 4 bases, leaving 12 bases between them. This CDR3 has 15 residues. CDR1 and CDR2 (germline): MNHEY, SVGAGI. The CDR3, as DNA: TGTGCCAGCAGTTACTCGAGGCAGCAAGTCACTGAAGCTTTCTTT. Translated: CASSYSRQQVTEAFF.

This clonotype was recorded many times. The CDR3 nucleotides read TGTGCCAGCAGCTTAGGCAGGGGGCGCACAGATACGCAGTATTTT. Encoded protein: CASSLGRGRTDTQYF. The chain has TRBV7-2 and TRBJ2-3, with 8 nucleotides matching TRBD1. Germline V lookup: CDR1 SGHTA, CDR2 FQGNSA. The CDR3 contains 15 residues. Trimming removed 1 base from V and 1 base from J; junction bases left unmatched: 1.

The chain recombines TRBV10-1 with TRBJ1-5, with 10 nucleotides matching TRBD1. This CDR3 contains 18 residues. Germline CDR1 is WNHNN and CDR2 is SYGVQD (reference sequence). Unmatched junction bases numbered 11, after V lost 3 bases and J lost 3 bases. The CDR3 loop is CASSEARGTGVANQPQHF. Here the CDR3 DNA reads TGCGCCAGCAGTGAAGCTAGGGGGACAGGGGTGGCCAATCAGCCCCAGCATTTT.

The chain recombines TRBV12-3 or TRBV12-4 with TRBJ1-2; D may be TRBD1 (6 bases). The CDR3 sequence is 14 residues long. The V and J ends lost 6 bases and 3 bases respectively, with 14 bases between them. The CDR3 reads CASRILGAYYGYTF. For the CDR3, the DNA is TGTGCCAGCAGAATTCTGGGGGCGTACTATGGCTACACCTTC.

This clonotype was counted between two and nine times. Here the CDR3 reads CASSVVEPIEAYEQYV. The CDR3 bases are TGTGCCAGCAGCGTAGTGGAGCCTATCGAAGCCTACGAGCAGTACGTC. The V gene is TRBV9, the J gene TRBJ2-7; D unresolved. The CDR3 loop spans 16 amino acids. The V gene's germline CDR1 is SGDLS and CDR2 YYNGEE. V shed 0 bases and J shed 2 bases, with 15 bases lying between them.

This clonotype was counted only a few times. The genes are TRBV6-1 and TRBJ1-1, with D hard to call. Germline lookup yields CDR1 MNHNS and CDR2 SASEGT. Trimming took off 0 bases at V and 1 base at J, with 18 bases between the two ends. The CDR3 sequence is 18 residues long. The CDR3 here is CASSEAIASPSPNTEAFF. The DNA of the CDR3 is TGTGCCAGCAGTGAAGCCATTGCCTCACCAAGCCCGAACACTGAAGCTTTCTTT.

The J gene is TRBJ1-4, the V gene TRBV7-4; 7 bases are shared with TRBD1. From germline, CDR1 is SGHVT and CDR2 SQSDAQ. This CDR3 is 16 amino acids long. V lost 2 bases and J lost 6; bases outside the gene matches: 9. DNA for the CDR3: TGTGCCAGCAGCTTACCCCGGGACAGTGTCGATGAAAAACTGTTTTTT. Translating it yields CASSLPRDSVDEKLFF.

This clonotype came up a few times. The V gene is TRBV28, the J gene TRBJ1-1, with a weak D call TRBD1 (5 bases). Germline CDR1 MDHEN, CDR2 SYDVKM. The CDR3 contains 15 residues. Trimming took 9 bases from V and 0 from J, leaving 17 bases between them. The CDR3 spells CASTTRDDMNTEAFF. In DNA, the CDR3 is TGTGCCAGTACTACCCGGGACGACATGAACACTGAAGCTTTCTTT. The entire variable domain, with the rest obtained from reference TRBV28 and TRBJ1-1, is as follows: DVKVTQSSRYLVKRTGEKVFLECVQDMDHENMFWYRQDPGLGLRLIYFSYDVKMKEKGDIPEGYSVSREKKERFSLILESASTNQTSMYLCASTTRDDMNTEAFFGQGTRLTVV.

The sample holds many counts of this clonotype. The chain joins TRBV9 to TRBJ2-7; D tentatively fits TRBD1 or TRBD2 (5 bases each). Germline CDR1 SGDLS, CDR2 YYNGEE. V was clipped by 2 bases and J by 7 bases, with 13 bases between them. This CDR3 region has 13 residues. As DNA, the CDR3 is TGTGCCAGCAGCGTCGGGACCGATGGGGAGCAGTACGTC. This gives the protein CASSVGTDGEQYV.

This clonotype was observed a few times. V is TRBV2 and J is TRBJ1-2; D uncertain. This CDR3 contains 13 residues. Germline assignment: CDR1 SNHLY and CDR2 FYNNEI. The germline V and J ends were trimmed by 5 bases and 3 bases, with 10 bases remaining between them. CDR3 amino acids: CASSNTSYYGYTF. In nucleotides, the CDR3 is TGTGCCAGCAGTAACACTTCTTACTATGGCTACACCTTC. The full variable domain, completed using reference TRBV2 and TRBJ1-2, is EPEVTQTPSHQVTQMGQEVILRCVPISNHLYFYWYRQILGQKVEFLVSFYNNEISEKSEIFDDQFSVERPDGSNFTLKIRSTKLEDSAMYFCASSNTSYYGYTFGSGTRLTVV.

This clonotype appeared a few times. The chain employs TRBV11-2 and TRBJ1-1; TRBD1 aligns across 7 bases. Germline trimming cut 2 bases from V and 0 bases from J; bases unmatched to any gene: 6. Germline V CDR1 and CDR2: SGHAT, FQNNGV. This CDR3 is built from 16 residues. In DNA form, the CDR3 reads TGTGCCAGCAGCTTATGGGACAGAGTGTTGAACACTGAAGCTTTCTTT. Amino acid sequence: CASSLWDRVLNTEAFF.

The chain has TRBV27 and TRBJ1-5, with TRBD1 matching 7 bases. Trimming took 4 bases from V and 0 from J; bases not matched to a gene: 12. The CDR3 is 18 residues long. Germline V gene lookup returns CDR1 MNHEY and CDR2 SMNVEV (reference sequence). CDR3 coding DNA: TGTGCCAGCAGTTCCCGGGACAGTCGTTTCTATAGCAATCAGCCCCAGCATTTT. Protein: CASSSRDSRFYSNQPQHF.

On this clonotype: This clone may be a read error of a much larger clone one base away. This sequence joins TRBV19 and TRBJ1-5, with 7 bases matching TRBD1. This CDR3 region has 17 residues. CDR1 and CDR2 (germline): LNHDA, SQIVND (reference sequence). CDR3 protein: CVSSIIAVKGAGQPQHF. CDR3 coding DNA: TGTGTCAGTAGTATCATCGCCGTTAAGGGGGCTGGTCAGCCCCAGCATTTT.

J is TRBJ2-4 and V is TRBV4-1; 13 nucleotides align to TRBD2. The ends lost 0 bases at V and 7 bases at J; junction bases unmatched: 9. Germline CDR1 is MGHRA and CDR2 is YSYEKL. This CDR3 has 18 residues. For the CDR3, the DNA is TGCGCCAGCAGCCAAGATACCGGACTAGCGGGGGAGTGGAACATTCAGTACTTC. Protein: CASSQDTGLAGEWNIQYF.

A note on this clonotype: This may be a read error, as it is one base from a much larger clone. The chain carries TRBV7-4 and TRBJ1-1; no clear D. This CDR3 spans 15 amino acids. CDR1 is SGHVT and CDR2 is SQSDAQ in the germline V gene. V was pared by 10 bases and J by 7 bases, with 25 bases between. CDR3 coding DNA: TGTGCCAACAGTCCCGCTACTGGAAATAGAAATGAAGCTTTCTTT. Protein product: CANSPATGNRNEAFF.

Only one count was recorded for this clonotype. The chain employs TRBV6-8 and TRBJ1-2, with 7 bases matching TRBD1. The CDR3 has 12 amino acids. In germline, CDR1 is MNHGY, CDR2 SAAAGT. Unmatched junction bases numbered 6, after V lost 6 bases and J lost 8 bases. CDR3 sequence reads: CASRYTGVGYTF. CDR3 nucleotides: TGTGCCAGCAGATATACAGGGGTAGGCTACACCTTC.

This clonotype was detected a few times. J is TRBJ2-2 and V is TRBV27; D may be TRBD2 (6 bases). This CDR3 is 12 amino acids long. V was clipped by 2 bases and J by 8 bases, with 6 bases between them. CDR1 MNHEY and CDR2 SMNVEV come from the germline V gene (reference sequence). CDR3 bases: TGTGCCAGCAGTTTACGGGGGGGGGAGCTGTTTTTT. This encodes CASSLRGGELFF.

In its sample, this clonotype was seen a few times. The chain is built from TRBV5-8 and TRBJ2-5, with D perhaps assigned TRBD1 or TRBD2 (5 bases each). This CDR3 comprises 18 residues. V was shortened by 5 bases and J by 1 base, with 24 bases between the two germline ends. Germline CDR1 and CDR2: SGHTS and YDEGEE. CDR3 in DNA: TGTGCCAGCAGTTCTGGGACCCTGGCTTCCCGACCCCAAGAGACCCAGTACTTC. Its translation: CASSSGTLASRPQETQYF. Combining the CDR3 with reference TRBV5-8 and TRBJ2-5 gives the whole variable domain EAGVTQSPTHLIKTRGQQATLRCSPISGHTSVYWYQQALGLGLQFLLWYDEGEERNRGNFPPRFSGRQFPNYSSELNVNALELEDSALYLCASSSGTLASRPQETQYFGPGTRLLVL.

The chain uses TRBV24-1 and TRBJ2-3, with D maybe TRBD2 (7 bases). Trimming cost V 5 bases and J 3 bases, with 20 bases left between them. Germline CDR1 and CDR2: KGHDR and SFDVKD. The CDR3 contains 17 residues. In DNA, the CDR3 is TGTGCCACCAGTGGAGCAGAGGGGGAGGGGAGAACAGATACGCAGTATTTT. Amino acids: CATSGAEGEGRTDTQYF.

This clonotype was picked up a small number of times. The V gene is TRBV20-1, the J gene TRBJ1-2; D gene unclear. Looked up from germline, CDR1 is DFQATT and CDR2 is SNEGSKA (reference sequence). V lost 0 bases, J lost 6 bases, and 8 bases lay in between. CDR3 length: 12 amino acids. The CDR3 protein is CSAREPADGYTF. The CDR3 DNA sequence: TGCAGTGCTAGAGAGCCCGCTGATGGCTACACCTTC.